A selection of T cell receptor beta chains follows, all from one sample in a study of shared clonotypes between healthy human individuals. Profiled with immunoSEQ multiplex PCR; TCRdb holds only in-frame clones, not every one. The sample has 1,400,000 or so clones; roughly 98.5% are singletons. Sequencing was performed on naive CD4+ T cells sorted from blood. The origin of the receptors is a man aged 25 to 40 in good health. Both conserved end residues are part of each CDR3. The order of the fields is CDR3 DNA, CDR3 protein, clone size, J gene, V gene, D gene. The D gene is left open where the match is weak. Clone size, where shown, is once, few, many, or a class for clones that have expanded.

CDR3 DNA: TGTGCCAGCAGTGGAATAGCGGGGTGGGCCACAGATACGCAGTATTTT; CDR3 protein: CASSGIAGWATDTQYF; clone size: -; J gene: TRBJ2-3; V gene: TRBV2; D gene: TRBD2
CDR3 DNA: TGTGCCAGCTCACCCAACGGGGCTGGAGGAGAGACCCAGTACTTC; CDR3 protein: CASSPNGAGGETQYF; clone size: once; J gene: TRBJ2-5; V gene: TRBV18; D gene: -
CDR3 DNA: TGTGCCAGCAGCCTACGCAAGGGCACCGGGGAGCTGTTTTTT; CDR3 protein: CASSLRKGTGELFF; clone size: -; J gene: TRBJ2-2; V gene: TRBV7-2; D gene: -
CDR3 DNA: TGTGCCTGGACGGACCGGGGCTACGAGCAGTACTTC; CDR3 protein: CAWTDRGYEQYF; clone size: -; J gene: TRBJ2-7; V gene: TRBV30; D gene: -
CDR3 DNA: TGTGCCAGCTCACCGCCTCACGGACTAGCTGAGCAGTACTTC; CDR3 protein: CASSPPHGLAEQYF; clone size: -; J gene: TRBJ2-7; V gene: TRBV18; D gene: TRBD2
CDR3 DNA: TGTGCCAGCAGTTTTCTCTTCTACGAGCAGTACTTC; CDR3 protein: CASSFLFYEQYF; clone size: -; J gene: TRBJ2-7; V gene: TRBV28; D gene: -
CDR3 DNA: TGTGCCAGCTCCATTCAGGGAGCGGGAGACGAGCAGTACTTC; CDR3 protein: CASSIQGAGDEQYF; clone size: -; J gene: TRBJ2-7; V gene: TRBV18; D gene: TRBD2
CDR3 DNA: TGTGCCTGGAGCTCGGACGCAACTAATGAAAAACTGTTTTTT; CDR3 protein: CAWSSDATNEKLFF; clone size: -; J gene: TRBJ1-4; V gene: TRBV30; D gene: -
CDR3 DNA: TGTGCCAGCAGCACCCGACAGGGGTTGGGACGGGCCACAGATACGCAGTATTTT; CDR3 protein: CASSTRQGLGRATDTQYF; clone size: -; J gene: TRBJ2-3; V gene: TRBV9; D gene: TRBD1
CDR3 DNA: TGCGCCAGCAGCGTCTCCCCGGGCCCCCAAGAGACCCAGTACTTC; CDR3 protein: CASSVSPGPQETQYF; clone size: -; J gene: TRBJ2-5; V gene: TRBV5-1; D gene: -
CDR3 DNA: TGTGCCAGCAGCTCGCGGGAGGGCCTGGGTAATGAGCAGTTCTTC; CDR3 protein: CASSSREGLGNEQFF; clone size: -; J gene: TRBJ2-1; V gene: TRBV7-2; D gene: TRBD2
CDR3 DNA: TGTGCCAGCTCAGTTACAGGGTACAATGAGCAGTTCTTC; CDR3 protein: CASSVTGYNEQFF; clone size: -; J gene: TRBJ2-1; V gene: TRBV18; D gene: -
CDR3 DNA: TGTGCCGTCGCGGCGGACCAATACGAGCAGTACTTC; CDR3 protein: CAVAADQYEQYF; clone size: -; J gene: TRBJ2-7; V gene: TRBV10-3; D gene: -
CDR3 DNA: TGTGCCAGTAGTATAAGGGCCTTGATTGGAGGCGGAGAGACCCAGTACTTC; CDR3 protein: CASSIRALIGGGETQYF; clone size: -; J gene: TRBJ2-5; V gene: TRBV19; D gene: -
CDR3 DNA: TGTGCCAGCAGTTACCGGCGGGGGGTCACCTACGAGCAGTACTTC; CDR3 protein: CASSYRRGVTYEQYF; clone size: -; J gene: TRBJ2-7; V gene: TRBV6-5; D gene: TRBD2
CDR3 DNA: TGTGCCAGTACGGCCCCCGGGACAGGAAGCTACGAGCAGTACTTC; CDR3 protein: CASTAPGTGSYEQYF; clone size: -; J gene: TRBJ2-7; V gene: TRBV19; D gene: TRBD1
CDR3 DNA: TGTGCCACCAGGGACGATGGGGGAACTAGCGGGAATAACCCCACGGAGCAGTACTTC; CDR3 protein: CATRDDGGTSGNNPTEQYF; clone size: -; J gene: TRBJ2-7; V gene: TRBV15; D gene: TRBD2
CDR3 DNA: TGTGCCAGCTCAGGCCGACAGCACAATGAGCAGTTCTTC; CDR3 protein: CASSGRQHNEQFF; clone size: -; J gene: TRBJ2-1; V gene: TRBV18; D gene: -
CDR3 DNA: TGTGCCAGCAGTGTAAACTACGAGCAGTACTTC; CDR3 protein: CASSVNYEQYF; clone size: -; J gene: TRBJ2-7; V gene: TRBV6-1; D gene: -
CDR3 DNA: TGTGCCAGTAATCCTCGGACAGGGGCCAAACAGGAGACCCAGTACTTC; CDR3 protein: CASNPRTGAKQETQYF; clone size: -; J gene: TRBJ2-5; V gene: TRBV19; D gene: TRBD1
CDR3 DNA: TGCGCCAGCAGCTTGAGTGGGTCTGGCTATGGCTACACCTTC; CDR3 protein: CASSLSGSGYGYTF; clone size: -; J gene: TRBJ1-2; V gene: TRBV5-1; D gene: -
CDR3 DNA: TGCGCCAGCAGTGAGACAGGGTCGATGAACACTGAAGCTTTCTTT; CDR3 protein: CASSETGSMNTEAFF; clone size: -; J gene: TRBJ1-1; V gene: TRBV10-1; D gene: -
CDR3 DNA: TGTGCCAGCAGCTTGGCCGGCGGGACCTCCTACGAGCAGTACTTC; CDR3 protein: CASSLAGGTSYEQYF; clone size: -; J gene: TRBJ2-7; V gene: TRBV5-6; D gene: -
CDR3 DNA: TGTGCCAGCAGTAAATACTCAACAGGCTACGAGCAGTACTTC; CDR3 protein: CASSKYSTGYEQYF; clone size: -; J gene: TRBJ2-7; V gene: TRBV6-5; D gene: -
CDR3 DNA: TGTGCCAGCAGCAGGGACCTCGAAGAGACCCAGTACTTC; CDR3 protein: CASSRDLEETQYF; clone size: -; J gene: TRBJ2-5; V gene: TRBV5-6; D gene: -
CDR3 DNA: TGTGCCAGCCGGGGAGGACAGGGGTTTAGGGCCGGGGAGCTGTTTTTT; CDR3 protein: CASRGGQGFRAGELFF; clone size: once; J gene: TRBJ2-2; V gene: TRBV7-2; D gene: TRBD1
CDR3 DNA: TGTGCCACCCAGACAACCCTCTCCTACAATGAGCAGTTCTTC; CDR3 protein: CATQTTLSYNEQFF; clone size: once; J gene: TRBJ2-1; V gene: TRBV25-1; D gene: -
CDR3 DNA: TGTGCCAGCTCACCCCCTAGCGGGAGGGTCCCGGAGACCCAGTACTTC; CDR3 protein: CASSPPSGRVPETQYF; clone size: -; J gene: TRBJ2-5; V gene: TRBV18; D gene: TRBD2
CDR3 DNA: TGTGCCAGCAGTTTAAGCTCCTACGAGCAGTACTTC; CDR3 protein: CASSLSSYEQYF; clone size: -; J gene: TRBJ2-7; V gene: TRBV6-6; D gene: -
CDR3 DNA: TGTGCCAGCAGTGCGGGAGATACGCAGTATTTT; CDR3 protein: CASSAGDTQYF; clone size: -; J gene: TRBJ2-3; V gene: TRBV6-5; D gene: -
CDR3 DNA: TGTGCCAGTAGTCCCGAATGGACCCGCTTCGGGGAGACCCAGTACTTC; CDR3 protein: CASSPEWTRFGETQYF; clone size: -; J gene: TRBJ2-5; V gene: TRBV19; D gene: -